These T cell receptor beta chains were read from a single sample in a study of T-cell memory formation after mild COVID-19. Using its own MiXCR run on the 5' RACE reads, TCRdb lists one record per CDR3 protein. The repertoire holds 150,000 or so distinct CDR3 sequences, approximately 10% seen once, with roughly 3.8% in the top ten. Sequenced sample: PBMCs or a T cell subset sorted from them (not recorded which). The receptors come from a man younger than 30 who had mild COVID-19 (a few samples of this study predate the infection). Cell type and time point are not known. Each CDR3 is given with its conserved first and last residue. D genes are given only for firm matches. Clone size is not always given. Where it is, it says once, few, many or a class for expanded clones.

d_call	v_call	clone_size	j_call	cdr3_aa	cdr3_nt
.	TRBV10-3	.	TRBJ2-3	CASRTENTQYF	TGTGCCTCCCGGACAGAGAATACGCAGTATTTT
.	TRBV7-2	.	TRBJ2-7	CASSQQTAYEQYF	TGTGCCAGCAGCCAGCAGACTGCCTACGAGCAGTACTTC
TRBD2	TRBV6-5	few	TRBJ2-1	CASKSSGGTYNEQFF	TGTGCCAGCAAATCTAGCGGGGGGACCTACAATGAGCAGTTCTTC
.	TRBV7-2	few	TRBJ2-1	CASSPGGSFYNEQFF	TGTGCCAGCAGCCCAGGGGGGTCGTTTTACAATGAGCAGTTCTTC
.	TRBV5-1	.	TRBJ1-2	CASSDRGNYGYTF	TGCGCCAGCTCGGACCGCGGCAACTATGGCTACACCTTC
.	TRBV9	.	TRBJ2-2	CASSVRGEVGTGELFF	TGTGCCAGCAGCGTACGGGGAGAGGTCGGCACCGGGGAGCTGTTTTTT
.	TRBV11-3	few	TRBJ2-1	CASSLGEEYNEQFF	TGTGCCAGCAGCTTAGGAGAGGAGTACAATGAGCAGTTCTTC
TRBD1	TRBV7-2	.	TRBJ1-6	CASSWTGSESRTPLHF	TGTGCCAGCAGCTGGACAGGGTCGGAAAGTAGAACACCCCTCCACTTT
TRBD1	TRBV20-1	.	TRBJ2-7	CSATPATGGAYEQYF	TGCAGTGCTACTCCAGCGACAGGGGGCGCCTACGAGCAGTACTTC
TRBD2	TRBV12-3/TRBV12-4	.	TRBJ2-4	CASSLRGSDIQYF	TGTGCCAGCAGCTTGCGGGGGAGTGACATTCAGTACTTC
TRBD2	TRBV7-2	.	TRBJ2-3	CASRDKAGPSTDTQYF	TGTGCCAGCAGGGATAAAGCGGGGCCCTCCACAGATACGCAGTATTTT
.	TRBV7-9	few	TRBJ2-3	CASSPSVNTQYF	TGTGCCAGCAGCCCGAGTGTAAATACGCAGTATTTT
.	TRBV2	many	TRBJ2-7	CASSEYGARVEQYF	TGTGCCAGCAGTGAATATGGCGCTAGGGTCGAGCAGTACTTC
.	TRBV12-3/TRBV12-4	.	TRBJ1-2	CASSFGLYGYTF	TGTGCCAGCAGTTTCGGTCTTTATGGCTACACCTTC
.	TRBV15	many	TRBJ2-7	CATSRDRGGDQYF	TGTGCCACCAGCAGAGATAGGGGGGGGGACCAGTACTTC
.	TRBV7-2	.	TRBJ1-5	CASSLEARQPQHF	TGTGCCAGCAGCTTAGAAGCCCGTCAGCCCCAGCATTTT
.	TRBV20-1	few	TRBJ1-1	CSASQGFEAFF	TGCAGTGCTAGCCAGGGGTTTGAAGCTTTCTTT
.	TRBV4-3	.	TRBJ1-5	CASSQVRGKVQSNQPQHF	TGCGCCAGCAGCCAAGTAAGGGGTAAGGTACAGAGCAATCAGCCCCAGCATTTT
.	TRBV6-6	few	TRBJ2-2	CASSYSWAGHDSGELFF	TGTGCCAGCAGTTACTCGTGGGCAGGCCATGATTCCGGGGAGCTGTTTTTT
.	TRBV20-1	.	TRBJ2-4	CSAKGQRAKNIQYF	TGCAGTGCAAAAGGACAGAGAGCCAAAAACATTCAGTACTTC